Below are 20 T cell receptor beta chains sequenced from a single sample in a study of shared clonotypes between healthy human individuals. TCRdb's table, derived via immunoSEQ multiplex PCR, lists solely in-frame clones and lacks some. The table shows about 1 million clones, with roughly 75% occurring only once. Sample: memory CD4+ T cells sorted from blood. Subset: CD45RA-negative fraction. Receptors originate from a man aged 18 to 29 in good health.

This clone was counted a few times. The CDR3 region is CASRGINRDTEAFF. In nucleotides, the CDR3 is TGTGCCAGCAGGGGCATAAACCGGGACACTGAAGCTTTCTTT. V is TRBV2 and J is TRBJ1-1; D unclear. Germline assignment: CDR1 SNHLY and CDR2 FYNNEI. The CDR3 runs to 14 residues. Trimming removed 6 bases from V and 3 bases from J, with 14 bases in between. Full variable domain (rest looked up from reference TRBV2 and TRBJ1-1): EPEVTQTPSHQVTQMGQEVILRCVPISNHLYFYWYRQILGQKVEFLVSFYNNEISEKSEIFDDQFSVERPDGSNFTLKIRSTKLEDSAMYFCASRGINRDTEAFFGQGTRLTVV.

This clone appeared a few times. V gene TRBV5-1 combines with J gene TRBJ2-7; 12 nucleotides match TRBD2. The CDR3 is 16 amino acids. V trimming: 0 bases; J trimming: 5 bases; junction bases outside the gene matches: 6. Germline loops: CDR1 SGHRS, CDR2 YFSETQ. The CDR3 here is CASSLVSASGRDEQYF. The CDR3 DNA follows: TGCGCCAGCAGCTTGGTCTCGGCTAGCGGGAGGGACGAGCAGTACTTC.

The sample holds a few counts of this clone. The rearrangement joins TRBV30 to TRBJ1-5, with D uncertain. Trimming took 5 bases from V and 0 from J, leaving 8 bases between them. The CDR3 extends over 13 amino acids. Germline assignment: CDR1 GTSNPN and CDR2 SVGIG (reference sequence). DNA of the CDR3: TGTGCCTGGCGCAGGAATAGCAATCAGCCCCAGCATTTT. The encoded protein is CAWRRNSNQPQHF.

This clone occurred a few times. The CDR3 DNA follows: TGTGCCAGCAGTGGCCGAAGCGGGAGGCCTCTCGAGCAGTACTTC. Translated, it gives CASSGRSGRPLEQYF. The chain joins TRBV5-4 to TRBJ2-7; 9 bases line up with TRBD2. Germline V gene data show CDR1 as SGHNT and CDR2 as YYREEE (reference sequence). Unmatched junction bases numbered 12, after V lost 5 bases and J lost 6 bases. CDR3 size: 15 residues. Full variable domain (outside the CDR3, taken from reference TRBV5-4 and TRBJ2-7): ETGVTQSPTHLIKTRGQQVTLRCSSQSGHNTVSWYQQALGQGPQFIFQYYREEENGRGNFPPRFSGLQFPNYSSELNVNALELDDSALYLCASSGRSGRPLEQYFGPGTRLTVT.

Concerning this clone itself: An end of the junction differs from the germline gene, which may be a read error. The V call is TRBV5-5, the J call TRBJ1-4, with D hard to call. Germline V gene sequence: CDR1 SGHKS, CDR2 YYEKEE (reference sequence). The CDR3 is 12 amino acids. CDR3: CASSVPRTRLTF. CDR3 nucleotide sequence: TGTGCCAGCAGCGTACCACGGACGCGGTTGACTTTT.

V gene TRBV19 combines with J gene TRBJ1-5; TRBD1 might be the D (6 bases). The germline V gene has CDR1 LNHDA and CDR2 SQIVND (reference sequence). V lost 5 bases and J lost 4, with 12 bases in between. This CDR3 spans 14 amino acids. The CDR3 here is CASSPDRPNQPQHF. As DNA, the CDR3 is TGTGCCAGTAGTCCTGACAGGCCTAATCAGCCCCAGCATTTT.

The chain links TRBV19 to TRBJ2-3, with 11 bases matching TRBD2. V shed 3 bases and J 0 bases; nucleotides not matched to a gene: 5. Germline V gene data show CDR1 as LNHDA and CDR2 as SQIVND (reference sequence). There are 17 residues in the CDR3. CDR3: CASSMGLAAKSTDTQYF. The CDR3 DNA reads as TGTGCCAGTAGTATGGGACTAGCGGCCAAAAGCACAGATACGCAGTATTTT.

About this clone itself: This is likely an artifact of a read error, given a far larger clone one base away. CDR3 DNA: TGCGCCAGCAGCCCGGGACAGGGCTATGGCTACACCTTC. This gives the protein CASSPGQGYGYTF. The rearrangement links TRBV4-1 to TRBJ1-2, with 9 bases matching TRBD1. With V trimmed by 4 bases and J by 4 bases, 1 base remained unmatched. CDR3 length: 13 amino acids. Germline V gene sequence: CDR1 MGHRA, CDR2 YSYEKL.

This clone was observed a handful of times. V gene TRBV7-6 combines with J gene TRBJ2-1, with 8 bases that match TRBD2. Germline V gene sequence: CDR1 SGHVS, CDR2 FNYEAQ. The V and J ends lost 0 bases and 7 bases, in that order; junction bases with no gene match: 5. This CDR3 spans 15 amino acids. CDR3 in amino acids: CASSLARVAGNEQFF. As DNA, the CDR3 is TGTGCCAGCAGCTTAGCGCGAGTAGCGGGGAATGAGCAGTTCTTC.

With regard to this clone: In the same sample, other DNA sequences code for this CDR3. The V call is TRBV28, the J call TRBJ1-1; D is unresolved. Deletions cut 2 bases from V and 7 bases from J, with 5 bases between. Germline CDR1 is MDHEN and CDR2 is SYDVKM. The CDR3 spans 11 residues. The CDR3 here is CASSLGYEAFF. The CDR3 nucleotides are TGTGCCAGCAGTTTAGGGTATGAAGCTTTCTTT.

CDR3 sequence reads: CASSGGLGELFF. DNA for the CDR3: TGTGCCAGCAGCGGAGGACTAGGGGAGCTGTTTTTT. The chain joins TRBV9 to TRBJ2-2; possible D gene TRBD2, 6 bases. The CDR3 sequence is 12 residues long. V lost 3 bases, J lost 8 bases, and 8 bases lay in between. Germline V gene data show CDR1 as SGDLS and CDR2 as YYNGEE.

This clone was seen more than once but under ten times. The J gene is TRBJ2-5, the V gene TRBV5-1, with D possibly TRBD1 on 6 matching bases. V lost 7 bases and J lost 4, with 17 bases in between. The V gene's germline CDR1 is SGHRS and CDR2 YFSETQ. This CDR3 comprises 14 residues. The CDR3 DNA follows: TGCGCCAGCGGATTGGGGGCAGGCGGAGAGACCCAGTACTTC. It translates to CASGLGAGGETQYF.

This clone was detected a few times. The gene calls are TRBV5-6 and TRBJ2-3; TRBD2 matches 8 bases. This CDR3 has 14 residues. CDR1 and CDR2 (germline): SGHDT, YYEEEE. The V gene end was trimmed by 2 bases and the J gene end by 6 bases; junction bases not matched to a gene: 5. CDR3 in amino acids: CASSFSGAPDTQYF. CDR3 nucleotide sequence: TGTGCCAGCAGCTTTAGCGGGGCCCCGGATACGCAGTATTTT. Using reference TRBV5-6 and TRBJ2-3 for the parts outside the CDR3, the full variable domain is DAGVTQSPTHLIKTRGQQVTLRCSPKSGHDTVSWYQQALGQGPQFIFQYYEEEERQRGNFPDRFSGHQFPNYSSELNVNALLLGDSALYLCASSFSGAPDTQYFGPGTRLTVL.

V usage is TRBV28 and J usage is TRBJ2-4; 10 bases fit TRBD2. Trimming took 9 bases from V and 2 from J; bases not matched to a gene: 7. The CDR3 runs to 15 residues. Germline CDR1 and CDR2: MDHEN and SYDVKM. The CDR3 here is CASQGLASTKNIQYF. The CDR3 nucleotides are TGTGCCAGTCAGGGACTAGCGTCTACCAAAAACATTCAGTACTTC.

The chain employs TRBV7-8 and TRBJ2-5, with D perhaps matching TRBD1 or TRBD2 (6 bases each). V shed 2 bases and J shed 5 bases, with 15 bases lying between them. CDR1 and CDR2 (germline): SGHVS, FQNEAQ. The CDR3 contains 15 residues. CDR3 sequence: CASSLTGTRGETQYF. The CDR3 DNA reads TGTGCCAGCAGCTTAACAGGGACTCGAGGGGAGACCCAGTACTTC.

The rearrangement joins TRBV5-1 to TRBJ2-3; a possible D gene is TRBD1 (7 bases). Germline V gene lookup returns CDR1 SGHRS and CDR2 YFSETQ. The CDR3 extends over 16 amino acids. V lost 7 bases, J lost 2 bases, and 20 bases lay in between. The CDR3 sequence: CASRGRRQGPTDTQYF. CDR3 in DNA: TGCGCCAGCCGGGGGCGGCGACAGGGACCCACAGATACGCAGTATTTT.

V gene TRBV5-6 combines with J gene TRBJ2-5, with 10 bases that match TRBD2. Germline CDR1 is SGHDT and CDR2 is YYEEEE. The CDR3 is made up of 15 amino acids. J was trimmed by 4 bases and V by 8 bases; bases with no gene match: 11. The CDR3 loop reads CASQGLAGVAETQYF. The CDR3 DNA sequence: TGTGCCAGTCAGGGGCTAGCGGGGGTAGCAGAGACCCAGTACTTC.

This sequence joins TRBV5-6 and TRBJ2-5; 11 bases are shared with TRBD2. The CDR3 consists of 18 residues. The V gene's germline CDR1 is SGHDT and CDR2 YYEEEE. The junction had 13 bases not matched to a gene; V was cut back by 1 base and J by 5 bases. Here the CDR3 DNA reads TGTGCCAGCAGCTTGAGTAGGCTAGCGGGGGGTCCAAGGGAGACCCAGTACTTC. Translating it yields CASSLSRLAGGPRETQYF.

Written as DNA, the CDR3 is TGTGCCAGCAGCCTAGGGGGGACAGGGAGCCGACTAGCAGATTACGAGCAGTACTTC. It yields the protein CASSLGGTGSRLADYEQYF. The V call is TRBV7-2, the J call TRBJ2-7; TRBD1 aligns across 9 bases. The CDR3 totals 19 residues. With 5 bases clipped from V and 4 bases from J, the junction kept 21 bases outside the gene matches. Looked up from germline, CDR1 is SGHTA and CDR2 is FQGNSA.

The chain recombines TRBV10-3 with TRBJ2-7; no firm D call. This CDR3 is 14 amino acids long. CDR1 and CDR2 from the germline V gene are ENHRY and SYGVKD. V was cut by 2 bases and J by 3 bases, with 11 bases left in between. The CDR3 spells CAISEDPGRYEQYF. CDR3 bases: TGTGCCATCAGTGAGGATCCAGGCCGCTACGAGCAGTACTTC.